The 20 T cell receptor beta chains below were found in one sample sequenced in a study of monozygotic twins with inflammatory bowel disease. TCRdb reprocessed the 5' RACE reads, with one entry per CDR3 protein and no DNA. Found here are about 440,000 distinct CDR3 sequences; the top ten clones hold approximately 2.4%. The sequencing input was blood. The receptors were sampled from a human donor with ulcerative colitis or Crohn's disease, or a healthy co-twin of an affected twin (not recorded which).

The chain joins TRBV5-1 to TRBJ2-7; TCRdb's D call of TRBD1 is untestable without DNA. This CDR3 has 16 amino acids. Germline V gene lookup returns CDR1 SGHRS and CDR2 YFSETQ. CDR3 region: CASSLEGQGAFYEQYF.

V usage is TRBV7-9 and J usage is TRBJ2-5; TCRdb outputs TRBD1, but without DNA this stays unchecked. Germline CDR1 reads SEHNR; CDR2 reads FQNEAQ (reference sequence). This CDR3 has 14 residues. The CDR3 loop reads CASSLGDRSQTQYF. Using reference TRBV7-9 and TRBJ2-5 for the parts outside the CDR3, the full variable domain is DTGVSQNPRHKITKRGQNVTFRCDPISEHNRLYWYRQTLGQGPEFLTYFQNEAQLEKSRLLSDRFSAERPKGSFSTLEIQRTEQGDSAMYLCASSLGDRSQTQYFGPGTRLLVL.

The V call is TRBV5-5, the J call TRBJ1-2. The CDR3 spans 15 residues. In germline, CDR1 is SGHKS, CDR2 YYEKEE (reference sequence). CDR3 region: CASSVYYDISYGYTF.

The gene calls are TRBV30 and TRBJ1-2; the TCRdb call, TRBD1, lacks DNA for checking. Germline lookup yields CDR1 GTSNPN and CDR2 SVGIG (reference sequence). The CDR3 extends over 13 amino acids. This CDR3 reads CAWRVGGNYGYTF.

Here the CDR3 reads CASRSGGYEQYF. The V call is TRBV6-5, the J call TRBJ2-7; TCRdb lists TRBD1, though no DNA is available to test this call. Germline CDR1 MNHEY, CDR2 SVGAGI. The CDR3 has 12 residues.

The chain recombines TRBV20-1 with TRBJ2-1; there is no DNA to check the TCRdb D call of TRBD1. CDR1 is DFQATT, CDR2 SNEGSKA, per germline (reference sequence). The CDR3 is 16 amino acids. The CDR3 sequence: CSAIIPGGTNYNEQFF.

V gene TRBV18 combines with J gene TRBJ2-7; TCRdb designates TRBD1, a call that cannot be tested without DNA. Germline loops: CDR1 KGHSH, CDR2 LQKENI. This CDR3 is 14 amino acids long. The CDR3 loop is CASSRGQAYYEQYF.

The chain joins TRBV7-6 to TRBJ2-5; TCRdb gives TRBD1 as the D gene, but with no DNA this cannot be confirmed. Germline assignment: CDR1 SGHVS and CDR2 FNYEAQ. The CDR3 extends over 16 amino acids. CDR3 residues: CASSRQPGGLSETQYF.

The genes are TRBV6-2 or TRBV6-3 and TRBJ1-4; with no DNA, the TCRdb D assignment of TRBD1 cannot be verified. Germline V CDR1 and CDR2: MNHEY, SVGEGT. CDR3 length equals 14 residues. The CDR3 loop reads CASKGAAAAEKLFF.

The J gene is TRBJ2-4, the V gene TRBV5-1; TCRdb gives TRBD2 as the D gene, but with no DNA this cannot be confirmed. Germline V gives CDR1 SGHRS, CDR2 YFSETQ. The CDR3 is 21 amino acids. The CDR3 here is CASSFGLAGGHDPYAKNIQYF.

The chain employs TRBV5-6 and TRBJ1-1. Germline V gene data show CDR1 as SGHDT and CDR2 as YYEEEE. The CDR3 covers 11 residues. This CDR3 reads CASSLGVGAFF.

The rearrangement joins TRBV5-1 to TRBJ2-2; with no DNA, the TCRdb D assignment of TRBD2 cannot be verified. Germline-derived CDR1 and CDR2 are SGHRS and YFSETQ. The CDR3 is made up of 16 amino acids. This CDR3 is CASRLTAGINTGELFF. The whole variable domain, filled in from reference TRBV5-1 and TRBJ2-2, reads KAGVTQTPRYLIKTRGQQVTLSCSPISGHRSVSWYQQTPGQGLQFLFEYFSETQRNKGNFPGRFSGRQFSNSRSEMNVSTLELGDSALYLCASRLTAGINTGELFFGEGSRLTVL.

The chain uses TRBV5-1 and TRBJ1-2; TCRdb outputs TRBD1, but without DNA this stays unchecked. Germline V gene lookup returns CDR1 SGHRS and CDR2 YFSETQ. The CDR3 covers 13 residues. CDR3 loop: CASSPSTGDGYTF. Supplemented by reference TRBV5-1 and TRBJ1-2, the full variable domain reads KAGVTQTPRYLIKTRGQQVTLSCSPISGHRSVSWYQQTPGQGLQFLFEYFSETQRNKGNFPGRFSGRQFSNSRSEMNVSTLELGDSALYLCASSPSTGDGYTFGSGTRLTVV.

The chain recombines TRBV18 with TRBJ1-5. The CDR3 has 14 residues. CDR1 KGHSH and CDR2 LQKENI come from the germline V gene. The CDR3: CASSPEGSSQPQHF.

This chain uses TRBV5-1 with TRBJ2-1; TCRdb's assignment of TRBD2 cannot be checked, as there is no DNA. Germline-derived CDR1 and CDR2 are SGHRS and YFSETQ. This CDR3 contains 13 residues. CDR3 residues: CASSPAGHDEQFF.

The CDR3 is CASSQGVGRKQFF. The chain combines TRBV14 with TRBJ2-1; absent DNA, TCRdb's TRBD1 call cannot be checked. This CDR3 region has 13 residues. Germline CDR1 reads SGHDN; CDR2 reads FVKESK.

J is TRBJ2-7 and V is TRBV18; TCRdb calls TRBD2, which cannot be checked without DNA. This CDR3 spans 16 amino acids. Germline-derived CDR1 and CDR2 are KGHSH and LQKENI. The CDR3 loop is CASSPPGLAGGHEQYF.

The chain is built from TRBV7-9 and TRBJ2-7; the D call from TCRdb, TRBD1, cannot be confirmed without DNA. The CDR3 totals 16 residues. Germline CDR1 reads SEHNR; CDR2 reads FQNEAQ (reference sequence). CDR3 amino acids: CASSLPGQVEFYEQYF.

This sequence joins TRBV29-1 and TRBJ2-7. The CDR3 consists of 11 residues. Germline lookup yields CDR1 SQVTM and CDR2 ANQGSEA. The CDR3 protein is CSVLEGYEQYF.

This rearrangement joins TRBV29-1 to TRBJ1-1. There are 12 residues in the CDR3. The V gene's germline CDR1 is SQVTM and CDR2 ANQGSEA. CDR3 region: CSAGSLNTEAFF.